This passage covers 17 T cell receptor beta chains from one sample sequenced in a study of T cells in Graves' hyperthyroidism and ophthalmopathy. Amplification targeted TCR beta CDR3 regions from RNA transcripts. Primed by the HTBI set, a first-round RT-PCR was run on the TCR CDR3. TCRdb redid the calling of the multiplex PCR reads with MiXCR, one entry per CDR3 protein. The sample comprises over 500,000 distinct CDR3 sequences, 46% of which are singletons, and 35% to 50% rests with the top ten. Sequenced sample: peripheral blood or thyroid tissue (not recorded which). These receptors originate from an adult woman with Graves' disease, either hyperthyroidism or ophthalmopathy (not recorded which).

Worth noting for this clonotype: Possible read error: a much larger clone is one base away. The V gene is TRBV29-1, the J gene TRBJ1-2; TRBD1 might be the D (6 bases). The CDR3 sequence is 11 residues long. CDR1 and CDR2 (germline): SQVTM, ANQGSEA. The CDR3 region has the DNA TGCAGCGCTGAAGGGGGGGGAGGCTACACCTTC. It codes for CSAEGGGGYTF.

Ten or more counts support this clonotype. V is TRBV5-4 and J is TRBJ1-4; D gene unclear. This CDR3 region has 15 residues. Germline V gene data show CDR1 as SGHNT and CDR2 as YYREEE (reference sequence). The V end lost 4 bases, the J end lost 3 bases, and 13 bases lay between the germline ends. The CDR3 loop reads CASSPTSGPNEKLFF. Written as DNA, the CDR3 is TGTGCCAGCAGCCCCACGTCGGGTCCTAATGAAAAACTGTTTTTT.

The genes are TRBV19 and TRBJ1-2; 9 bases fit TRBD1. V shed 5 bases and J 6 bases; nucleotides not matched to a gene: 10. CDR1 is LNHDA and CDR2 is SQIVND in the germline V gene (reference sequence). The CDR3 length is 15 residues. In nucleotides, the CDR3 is TGTGCCAGTAGTTGGACAGGGGTTGGAAGGAATGGCTACACCTTC. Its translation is CASSWTGVGRNGYTF.

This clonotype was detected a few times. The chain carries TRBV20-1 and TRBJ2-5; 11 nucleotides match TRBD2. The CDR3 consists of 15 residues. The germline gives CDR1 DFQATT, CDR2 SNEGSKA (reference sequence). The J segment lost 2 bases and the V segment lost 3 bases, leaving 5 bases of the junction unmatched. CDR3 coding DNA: TGCAGTGCTAGCGATCGGACTAGCGGGCAAGAGACCCAGTACTTC. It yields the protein CSASDRTSGQETQYF.

CDR3 DNA: TGTGCCAGCAGTCCGGTTGTATCGGGAGCAGGCGAGCAGTACTTC. Translating it yields CASSPVVSGAGEQYF. This sequence joins TRBV7-9 and TRBJ2-7, with a possible D match to TRBD2 (6 bases). Germline lookup yields CDR1 SEHNR and CDR2 FQNEAQ (reference sequence). The CDR3 contains 15 residues. Trimming pared 6 bases from V and 6 bases from J, leaving 21 bases between.

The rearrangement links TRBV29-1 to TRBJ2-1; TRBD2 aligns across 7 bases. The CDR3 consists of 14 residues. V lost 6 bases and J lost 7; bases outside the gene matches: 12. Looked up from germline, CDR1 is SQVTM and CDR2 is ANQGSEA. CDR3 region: CSVTWGGRKNEQFF. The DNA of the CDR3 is TGCAGCGTGACTTGGGGAGGGAGAAAAAATGAGCAGTTCTTC.

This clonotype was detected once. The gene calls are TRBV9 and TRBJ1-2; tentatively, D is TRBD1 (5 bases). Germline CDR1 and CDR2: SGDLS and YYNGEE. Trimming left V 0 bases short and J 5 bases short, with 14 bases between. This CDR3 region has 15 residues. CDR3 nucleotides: TGTGCCAGCAGCGTAGACGGGACGGACGTGTATGGCTACACCTTC. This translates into CASSVDGTDVYGYTF.

CDR3 loop: CAISPGLGDNEQFF. CDR3 bases: TGTGCCATCAGTCCGGGACTGGGGGACAATGAGCAGTTCTTC. The chain carries TRBV10-3 and TRBJ2-1; D is perhaps TRBD2 (6 bases). The CDR3 has 14 amino acids. Between the trimmed V and J ends, which lost 5 bases and 5 bases, there was a span of 13 bases. Germline V gene sequence: CDR1 ENHRY, CDR2 SYGVKD.

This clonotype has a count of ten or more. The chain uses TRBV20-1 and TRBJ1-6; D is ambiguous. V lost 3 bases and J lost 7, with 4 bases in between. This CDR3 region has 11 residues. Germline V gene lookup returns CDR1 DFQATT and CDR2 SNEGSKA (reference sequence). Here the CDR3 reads CSARDNSPLHF. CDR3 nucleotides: TGCAGTGCTAGGGACAATTCACCCCTCCACTTT.

The CDR3 bases are TGTGCCAGTACCCAGGGCGGAGGTGGCTACACCTTC. Translated: CASTQGGGGYTF. The chain recombines TRBV19 with TRBJ1-2; weak D call: TRBD1 (5 bases). This CDR3 has 12 residues. V lost 7 bases, J lost 7 bases, and 13 bases lay in between. The V gene's germline CDR1 is LNHDA and CDR2 SQIVND (reference sequence).

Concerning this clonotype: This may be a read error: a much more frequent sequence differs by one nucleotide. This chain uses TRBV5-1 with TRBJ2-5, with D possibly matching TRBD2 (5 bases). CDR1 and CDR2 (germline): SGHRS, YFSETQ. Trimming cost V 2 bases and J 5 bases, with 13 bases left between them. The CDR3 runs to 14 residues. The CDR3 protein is CASSFAGQTETQYF. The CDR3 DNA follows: TGCGCCAGCAGCTTTGCGGGTCAGACGGAGACCCAGTACTTC.

The CDR3: CASSQRGPYEQYF. In DNA, the CDR3 is TGTGCCAGCAGCCAGCGGGGGCCCTACGAGCAGTACTTC. This rearrangement joins TRBV7-6 to TRBJ2-7; the match to TRBD2 covers 8 bases. CDR1 and CDR2 from the germline V gene are SGHVS and FNYEAQ. The CDR3 totals 13 residues. V was clipped by 5 bases and J by 2 bases; unmatched bases: 2.

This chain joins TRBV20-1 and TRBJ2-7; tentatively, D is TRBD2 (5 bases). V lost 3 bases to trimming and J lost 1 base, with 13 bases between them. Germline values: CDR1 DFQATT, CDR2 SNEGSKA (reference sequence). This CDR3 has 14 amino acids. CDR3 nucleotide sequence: TGCAGTGCTAGGGCCACTAGTAAATCCTACGAGCAGTACTTC. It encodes CSARATSKSYEQYF.

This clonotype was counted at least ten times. The CDR3 DNA reads TGCAGTGCTAGAAGCCAGCCCTACGAGCAGTACTTC. Protein sequence: CSARSQPYEQYF. V is TRBV20-1 and J is TRBJ2-7; D gene unclear. With 2 bases removed from V and 2 bases from J, the gap between germline ends came to 7 bases. This CDR3 is built from 12 residues. Germline V lookup: CDR1 DFQATT, CDR2 SNEGSKA (reference sequence).

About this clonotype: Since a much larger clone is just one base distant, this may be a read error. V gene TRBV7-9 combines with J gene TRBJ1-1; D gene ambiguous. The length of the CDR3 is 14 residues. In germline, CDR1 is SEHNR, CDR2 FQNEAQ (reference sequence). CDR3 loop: CARSRGPRGTEAFF. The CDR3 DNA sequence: TGTGCCCGCAGCCGTGGACCGCGGGGCACTGAAGCTTTCTTT.

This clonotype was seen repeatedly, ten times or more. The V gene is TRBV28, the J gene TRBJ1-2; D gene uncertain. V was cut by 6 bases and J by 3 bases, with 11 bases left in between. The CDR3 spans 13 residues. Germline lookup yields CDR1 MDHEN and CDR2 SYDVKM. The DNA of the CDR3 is TGTGCCAGCAGGCGAGGCCAGGACTATGGCTACACCTTC. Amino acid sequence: CASRRGQDYGYTF.

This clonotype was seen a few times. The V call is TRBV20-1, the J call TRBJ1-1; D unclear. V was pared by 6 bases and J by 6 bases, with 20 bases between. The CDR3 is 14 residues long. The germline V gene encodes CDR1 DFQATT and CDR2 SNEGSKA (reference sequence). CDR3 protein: CSASSPSGTPEAFF. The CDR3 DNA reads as TGCAGTGCCAGCAGCCCCTCGGGAACTCCTGAAGCTTTCTTT.